Shown below are 19 T cell receptor beta chains from a single sample sequenced in a study of post-analysis software for immune sequencing data. Unique molecular identifiers were built into the TCR beta cDNA libraries. One entry per CDR3 protein results from TCRdb running MiXCR on the PCR reads. The sample lists roughly 700,000 distinct CDR3 sequences; 30% were seen once. Their antigens remain unidentified. General observations from the study: Roughly five TRBV segments were more frequent in patients than controls; TRBV5-6, TRBV5-1 and TRBV20-1 belonged to this group.

Sequencing used blood. These receptors were obtained from a girl aged 10-17 years with multiple sclerosis.

The chain carries TRBV20-1 and TRBJ2-1, with 11 bases matching TRBD2. V lost 5 bases and J lost 7; bases outside the gene matches: 10. Looked up from germline, CDR1 is DFQATT and CDR2 is SNEGSKA (reference sequence). The CDR3 sequence is 15 residues long. As DNA, the CDR3 is TGCAGTGCTGCCCCTTCTAGCGGGAGGCGGAATGAGCAGTTCTTC. This translates into CSAAPSSGRRNEQFF.

The sample holds a few counts of this clonotype. The CDR3 bases are TGTGCCAGCAGAGTCCAAATGTCAGGCACGACAGATACGCAGTATTTT. Translating it yields CASRVQMSGTTDTQYF. The chain uses TRBV11-2 and TRBJ2-3; D call uncertain. CDR1 is SGHAT and CDR2 is FQNNGV in the germline V gene. The CDR3 has 16 residues. V lost 6 bases, J lost 3 bases, and 19 bases lay in between.

There are many counts of this clonotype. The J gene is TRBJ2-3, the V gene TRBV3-1; a possible D gene is TRBD1 (6 bases). CDR1 is LGHDT, CDR2 YNNKEL, per germline (reference sequence). V lost 5 bases and J 12 bases, leaving 15 bases between the germline ends. This CDR3 has 12 residues. The CDR3 DNA reads as TGTGCCAGCAGCTACCGGGACAATAGACAGTATTTT. Amino acid sequence: CASSYRDNRQYF.

Comments on this clonotype: One end of the junction varies from germline; a read error may be responsible. The rearrangement uses TRBV7-2 and TRBJ2-3; no clear D gene. Germline V gene data show CDR1 as SGHTA and CDR2 as FQGNSA. CDR3 length: 15 amino acids. The CDR3 is CAGSLEGLRTDTQYF. Here the CDR3 DNA reads TGTGCCGGCAGCTTAGAAGGTCTTCGCACAGATACGCAGTATTTT.

This chain connects TRBV10-3 to TRBJ1-1; D is undetermined. V lost 2 bases and J lost 9, with 4 bases in between. Germline V gene data show CDR1 as ENHRY and CDR2 as SYGVKD. The CDR3 extends over 10 amino acids. The CDR3 coding sequence is TGTGCCATCAGTGAGACGAAAGCTTTCTTT. Its translation is CAISETKAFF.

This clonotype was detected a few times. The rearrangement links TRBV5-1 to TRBJ2-1; TRBD2 might be the D (6 bases). CDR1 is SGHRS and CDR2 is YFSETQ in the germline V gene. V lost 2 bases and J lost 5, with 14 bases in between. This CDR3 is 15 amino acids long. The CDR3 spells CASSFRRGADNEQFF. In DNA form, the CDR3 reads TGCGCCAGCAGCTTCCGTCGCGGGGCAGACAATGAGCAGTTCTTC.

V and J are TRBV20-1 and TRBJ1-2, with a weak D call TRBD1 (5 bases). Germline-derived CDR1 and CDR2 are DFQATT and SNEGSKA (reference sequence). The V end lost 6 bases, the J end lost 6 bases, and 14 bases lay between the germline ends. This CDR3 contains 12 residues. The CDR3 DNA follows: TGCAGTGCCCGGGGGTGGAATGATGGCTACACCTTC. Translating gives CSARGWNDGYTF.

The CDR3 sequence: CASSSSSGTYNEQFF. CDR3 DNA sequence: TGTGCCAGCAGTTCGTCTAGCGGAACCTACAATGAGCAGTTCTTC. The chain recombines TRBV6-2 or TRBV6-3 with TRBJ2-1; 7 nucleotides match TRBD2. The V and J ends lost 4 bases and 2 bases, in that order; junction bases with no gene match: 5. The CDR3 covers 15 residues. Germline assignment: CDR1 MNHEY and CDR2 SVGEGT.

V is TRBV28 and J is TRBJ1-5; maybe TRBD1 (6 bases). The ends were cut back, 6 bases at V and 0 bases at J, with 15 bases in the middle. The germline V gene encodes CDR1 MDHEN and CDR2 SYDVKM. The CDR3 consists of 16 residues. The CDR3: CASSRGGTPSNQPQHF. The CDR3, as DNA: TGTGCCAGCAGCCGAGGCGGGACACCTAGCAATCAGCCCCAGCATTTT.

With respect to this clonotype: This may stem from a read error, because a much larger clone lies one nucleotide away. The V gene is TRBV29-1, the J gene TRBJ2-4, with D tentatively TRBD1 or TRBD2 (5 bases each). With the DNA end fitting TRBJ2-7 better, the J assignment may be wrong. CDR1 and CDR2 from the germline V gene are SQVTM and ANQGSEA. The CDR3 has 11 amino acids. The CDR3 loop is CSVDKGSEQYF. CDR3 bases: TGCAGCGTTGACAAGGGGAGCGAGCAGTACTTC.

For the CDR3, the DNA is TGTGCCATCAGGGGACTAGGGAATGAGCAGTTCTTC. Its protein is CAIRGLGNEQFF. The chain couples TRBV10-3 to TRBJ2-1; 8 nucleotides agree with TRBD2. Germline CDR1 is ENHRY and CDR2 is SYGVKD. This CDR3 has 12 amino acids. The junction had 2 bases not matched to a gene; V was cut back by 6 bases and J by 7 bases.

The chain couples TRBV28 to TRBJ2-1; 8 bases are a match to TRBD2. Germline CDR1 and CDR2: MDHEN and SYDVKM. With 2 bases clipped from V and 9 bases from J, the junction kept 12 bases outside the gene matches. The CDR3 is 16 residues long. The CDR3 protein is CASSLNLSGGRGEQFF. The CDR3 DNA sequence: TGTGCCAGCAGTTTAAATCTGAGCGGGGGCCGGGGTGAGCAGTTCTTC.

The chain is built from TRBV12-3 or TRBV12-4 and TRBJ1-1; TRBD1 aligns across 10 bases. This CDR3 is 14 amino acids long. Trimming at V came to 7 bases and at J to 4 bases, leaving 6 bases not matched to a gene. The CDR3 protein is CASIFGTGVTEAFF. In DNA, the CDR3 is TGTGCCAGCATATTCGGGACAGGGGTCACTGAAGCTTTCTTT.

Only a few counts were recorded for this clonotype. The chain uses TRBV3-1 and TRBJ2-5, with D maybe TRBD2 (5 bases). Germline CDR1 reads LGHDT; CDR2 reads YNNKEL (reference sequence). Trimming shortened V by 5 bases and J by 2 bases, and 12 bases separated the two germline ends. This CDR3 is 14 amino acids long. The CDR3 loop reads CASSEKRLQETQYF. In DNA form, the CDR3 reads TGTGCCAGCAGCGAAAAGCGGCTACAAGAGACCCAGTACTTC.

The chain joins TRBV19 to TRBJ1-1; no clear D. CDR3 length: 15 amino acids. CDR1 is LNHDA, CDR2 SQIVND, per germline (reference sequence). V lost 8 bases to trimming and J lost 1 base, with 17 bases between them. The CDR3 loop is CASRPSGWENTEAFF. The CDR3 nucleotides are TGTGCCAGTCGACCTAGTGGATGGGAGAACACTGAAGCTTTCTTT.

In this sample, this clonotype turned up many times. V and J are TRBV20-1 and TRBJ2-3; D may be TRBD1 (5 bases). The CDR3 extends over 12 amino acids. Trimming removed 2 bases at V and 4 bases at J, with 7 bases between. CDR1 and CDR2 (germline): DFQATT, SNEGSKA (reference sequence). CDR3 region: CSARRGPDTQYF. The CDR3 DNA reads TGCAGTGCTAGAAGGGGCCCAGATACGCAGTATTTT.

At least ten counts were recorded for this clonotype. The chain has TRBV4-3 and TRBJ2-7; 9 nucleotides line up with TRBD1. CDR3 size: 16 residues. The trim removed 3 bases at V and 2 bases at J, leaving 8 bases unmatched. Germline V gene data show CDR1 as LGHNA and CDR2 as YSLEER. The CDR3 loop reads CASSQARDRVPYEQYF. The CDR3 region has the DNA TGCGCCAGCAGCCAGGCCCGGGACAGGGTACCCTACGAGCAGTACTTC.

The CDR3 DNA follows: TGCGCCAGCAGCCTGACGGGGACCTACGGAGACACCTTC. Translation gives CASSLTGTYGDTF. The V call is TRBV5-1, the J call TRBJ1-2; a possible D gene is TRBD1 (5 bases). This CDR3 is 13 amino acids long. Germline V lookup: CDR1 SGHRS, CDR2 YFSETQ. V lost 4 bases and J 12 bases, leaving 19 bases between the germline ends.

The chain carries TRBV6-5 and TRBJ1-1, with D possibly matching TRBD1 (5 bases). CDR3 length: 11 amino acids. Germline CDR1 is MNHEY and CDR2 is SVGAGI. Trimming stripped 8 bases from V and 7 bases from J, with 11 bases between. CDR3 sequence reads: CASGEDIEAFF. CDR3 sequence (DNA): TGTGCCAGCGGGGAGGACATTGAAGCTTTCTTT.